The 29 T cell receptor beta chains below come from one sample, sequenced in a study of cytomegalovirus exposure and HLA in healthy donors. A multiplex PCR was run with 60 Vbeta primers and 13 Jbeta primers. Assay used: immunoSEQ multiplex PCR; TCRdb lists only in-frame clones, some missing. The profile shows 100,000 to 150,000 clones, approximately 83% of them singletons. What was sequenced was PBMCs. Every receptor here comes from a woman in her 40s in good health and CMV-seropositive.

The gene calls are TRBV4-2 and TRBJ2-1, with 7 bases lining up with TRBD2. CDR1 is LGHNA and CDR2 is YNFKEQ in the germline V gene. The CDR3 is 16 residues long. V dropped 0 bases and J dropped 5; count of bases not matched to a gene: 7. CDR3 bases: TGTGCCAGCAGCCAAGAGGCGACTAGCAGCCACAATGAGCAGTTCTTC. Its protein is CASSQEATSSHNEQFF.

The chain joins TRBV6-6 to TRBJ2-7; 11 bases are shared with TRBD1. J lost 3 bases, V lost 6 bases, and 7 bases had no gene match. Germline V gene data show CDR1 as MNHNY and CDR2 as SVGAGI (reference sequence). This CDR3 region has 15 residues. The DNA of the CDR3 is TGTGCCAGCAGGGCTCGGACAGGGGGCGTCTACGAGCAGTACTTC. Translated: CASRARTGGVYEQYF.

J is TRBJ2-5 and V is TRBV15; no reliable D call. Trimming removed 3 bases from V and 6 bases from J, with 11 bases in between. The CDR3 totals 13 residues. Germline V gives CDR1 LNHNV, CDR2 YYDKDF (reference sequence). CDR3 sequence: CATSSPPEKTQYF. Here the CDR3 DNA reads TGTGCCACCAGCAGCCCGCCTGAGAAGACCCAGTACTTC.

The chain couples TRBV5-4 to TRBJ1-2; 7 positions agree with TRBD1. Germline V CDR1 and CDR2: SGHNT, YYREEE (reference sequence). Losses at the gene ends were 4 bases for V and 4 bases for J; bases not matched to a gene: 16. CDR3 length: 17 residues. CDR3 loop: CASSRQGLHLYSYGYTF. CDR3 nucleotides: TGTGCCAGCAGCAGACAGGGCCTCCATTTATATTCCTATGGCTACACCTTC.

The rearrangement joins TRBV18 to TRBJ2-5; a weak D match, TRBD1 (7 bases). The germline V gene encodes CDR1 KGHSH and CDR2 LQKENI. The CDR3 runs 13 residues. V gave up 10 bases and J gave up 1 base, with 13 bases separating them. CDR3 sequence reads: CATGGQFQETQYF. The CDR3 nucleotides are TGTGCCACCGGGGGACAGTTCCAAGAGACCCAGTACTTC.

Here the CDR3 DNA reads TGTGCCAGCAGTTGGGGGGTAAACGGGGAGCTGTTTTTT. Its translation: CASSWGVNGELFF. The chain combines TRBV6-5 with TRBJ2-2, with D possibly TRBD2 on 6 matching bases. The ends were cut back, 4 bases at V and 7 bases at J, with 10 bases in the middle. This CDR3 spans 13 amino acids. Germline CDR1 and CDR2: MNHEY and SVGAGI.

The gene calls are TRBV2 and TRBJ2-7; TRBD1 matches at 12 bases. Germline V gene data show CDR1 as SNHLY and CDR2 as FYNNEI. The CDR3 length is 15 residues. J lost 5 bases, V lost 6 bases, and 8 bases had no gene match. The CDR3 DNA sequence: TGTGCCAGCAGCTCCGGGACAGGGGGCATCCACGAGCAGTACTTC. Encoded protein: CASSSGTGGIHEQYF.

This chain joins TRBV6-1 and TRBJ2-7; TRBD2 aligns across 7 bases. In germline, CDR1 is MNHNS, CDR2 SASEGT. The length of the CDR3 is 14 residues. The V gene end was trimmed by 7 bases and the J gene end by 2 bases; junction bases not matched to a gene: 8. CDR3 sequence: CASKLGGAPYEQYF. The CDR3 nucleotides read TGTGCCAGCAAGCTGGGAGGGGCGCCCTACGAGCAGTACTTC.

The chain is built from TRBV6-5 and TRBJ2-3; D might be TRBD1 (5 bases). The CDR3 runs to 14 residues. The germline gives CDR1 MNHEY, CDR2 SVGAGI. The V end was cut by 8 bases, the J end by 5 bases, with 17 bases between. CDR3 amino acids: CASLPTAPGDTQYF. DNA of the CDR3: TGTGCCAGCTTACCGACAGCCCCCGGAGATACGCAGTATTTT.

The CDR3 here is CASSRTGTGEDTQYF. Here the CDR3 DNA reads TGTGCCAGCAGTCGGACCGGGACAGGGGAAGATACGCAGTATTTT. This chain connects TRBV27 to TRBJ2-3, with 10 bases aligning to TRBD1. Germline lookup yields CDR1 MNHEY and CDR2 SMNVEV (reference sequence). V lost 5 bases, J lost 5 bases, and 7 bases stayed unmatched. There are 15 residues in the CDR3.

The chain couples TRBV18 to TRBJ1-4, with 10 bases matching TRBD1. Trimming removed 6 bases from V and 8 bases from J; junction bases left unmatched: 3. CDR1 KGHSH and CDR2 LQKENI come from the germline V gene. The CDR3 runs to 13 residues. CDR3 nucleotides: TGTGCCAGCTCCCGGGACAGGGGAGAAAAACTGTTTTTT. Amino acid sequence: CASSRDRGEKLFF.

V is TRBV19 and J is TRBJ2-1; tentatively, D is TRBD2 (5 bases). V was cut by 4 bases and J by 4 bases, with 5 bases left in between. This CDR3 comprises 12 residues. Germline V gene lookup returns CDR1 LNHDA and CDR2 SQIVND (reference sequence). CDR3 in amino acids: CASSTGYNEQFF. The CDR3 DNA follows: TGTGCCAGTAGTACGGGATACAATGAGCAGTTCTTC.

The CDR3 region has the DNA TGTGCCAGCAGTTTTGGCAGGGGTAGCAATCAGCCCCAGCATTTT. Protein product: CASSFGRGSNQPQHF. V is TRBV27 and J is TRBJ1-5; tentatively, D is TRBD1 (6 bases). The germline V gene has CDR1 MNHEY and CDR2 SMNVEV (reference sequence). V lost 3 bases to trimming and J lost 0 bases, with 9 bases between them. The CDR3 is made up of 15 amino acids.

The chain carries TRBV9 and TRBJ2-7, with 8 nucleotides matching TRBD1. The CDR3 sequence is 15 residues long. J gave up 0 bases and V 0 bases, and 2 bases lay outside the gene matches. Germline values: CDR1 SGDLS, CDR2 YYNGEE. The CDR3, as DNA: TGTGCCAGCAGCGTAGGGGGACAGGCCTCCTACGAGCAGTACTTC. Encoded protein: CASSVGGQASYEQYF.

This rearrangement joins TRBV6-5 to TRBJ2-5; the D gene is possibly TRBD2 (6 bases). Per the germline V gene, CDR1 is MNHEY and CDR2 is SVGAGI. There are 11 residues in the CDR3. With 8 bases removed from V and 5 bases from J, the gap between germline ends came to 9 bases. CDR3 protein: CASEEGETQYF. The DNA of the CDR3 is TGTGCCAGCGAGGAGGGTGAGACCCAGTACTTC.

The chain employs TRBV30 and TRBJ1-5; unclear D gene. V shed 2 bases and J shed 0 bases, with 5 bases lying between them. The CDR3 has 13 residues. The germline CDR1 and CDR2 sequences are GTSNPN and SVGIG (reference sequence). CDR3 nucleotide sequence: TGTGCCTGGAGTCGCGGTAGCAATCAGCCCCAGCATTTT. It translates to CAWSRGSNQPQHF. Combining the CDR3 with reference TRBV30 and TRBJ1-5 gives the whole variable domain SQTIHQWPATLVQPVGSPLSLECTVEGTSNPNLYWYRQAAGRGLQLLFYSVGIGQISSEVPQNLSASRPQDRQFILSSKKLLLSDSGFYLCAWSRGSNQPQHFGDGTRLSIL.

This clone has more than one count but fewer than ten. The chain recombines TRBV19 with TRBJ2-5, with a possible D match to TRBD2 (6 bases). The ends were cut back, 6 bases at V and 3 bases at J, with 17 bases in the middle. CDR1 LNHDA and CDR2 SQIVND come from the germline V gene (reference sequence). The CDR3 length is 15 residues. In DNA form, the CDR3 reads TGTGCCAGTAGCGATGGGACGTGGGAGGAAGAGACCCAGTACTTC. Translating it yields CASSDGTWEEETQYF. The full variable domain, rest sourced from reference TRBV19 and TRBJ2-5, is DGGITQSPKYLFRKEGQNVTLSCEQNLNHDAMYWYRQDPGQGLRLIYYSQIVNDFQKGDIAEGYSVSREKKESFPLTVTSAQKNPTAFYLCASSDGTWEEETQYFGPGTRLLVL.

V is TRBV30 and J is TRBJ1-2; TRBD1 agrees at 8 bases. V lost 3 bases, J lost 7 bases, and 7 bases stayed unmatched. The CDR3 consists of 13 residues. The germline CDR1 and CDR2 sequences are GTSNPN and SVGIG (reference sequence). CDR3 protein: CAWRFGTGGGYTF. CDR3 DNA sequence: TGTGCCTGGAGATTCGGGACAGGCGGTGGCTACACCTTC.

This clone was seen more than once but under ten times. The genes are TRBV10-3 and TRBJ1-2, with D possibly being TRBD1 (5 bases). V lost 8 bases and J lost 2, with 12 bases in between. This CDR3 region has 13 residues. The germline CDR1 and CDR2 sequences are ENHRY and SYGVKD. The CDR3 DNA sequence: TGTGCCATCCGCAGGGAAGAGAACTATGGCTACACCTTC. The encoded protein is CAIRREENYGYTF.

Only one count was recorded for this clone. The CDR3 DNA follows: TGTGCCAGCAGCTTGGTAGCGGGACAGGGGACTTACAATGAGCAGTTCTTC. This gives the protein CASSLVAGQGTYNEQFF. The rearrangement uses TRBV5-8 and TRBJ2-1; the match to TRBD1 covers 10 bases. The CDR3 length is 17 residues. Germline lookup yields CDR1 SGHTS and CDR2 YDEGEE. Unmatched junction bases numbered 7, after V lost 0 bases and J lost 4 bases.

The rearrangement links TRBV10-3 to TRBJ2-7; 10 nucleotides agree with TRBD2. Looked up from germline, CDR1 is ENHRY and CDR2 is SYGVKD. V shed 3 bases, J shed 3 bases, and the junction held 8 bases outside the gene matches. This CDR3 spans 16 amino acids. The CDR3 protein is CAISDPGLAVNYEQYF. The CDR3 coding sequence is TGTGCCATCAGTGACCCCGGACTAGCGGTAAACTACGAGCAGTACTTC.

The J gene is TRBJ2-2, the V gene TRBV5-5, with a weak D call TRBD1 (6 bases). The CDR3 length is 16 residues. With 0 bases removed from V and 5 bases from J, the gap between germline ends came to 14 bases. Germline CDR1 and CDR2: SGHKS and YYEKEE (reference sequence). The CDR3 loop reads CASSLGSRGGTGELFF. DNA for the CDR3: TGTGCCAGCAGCTTGGGCTCAAGAGGGGGAACCGGGGAGCTGTTTTTT.

The rearrangement joins TRBV5-4 to TRBJ2-5, with 7 bases that match TRBD1. This CDR3 has 14 amino acids. Germline V CDR1 and CDR2: SGHNT, YYREEE (reference sequence). V lost 7 bases, J lost 5 bases, and 11 bases stayed unmatched. The CDR3 DNA reads as TGTGCCAGCGAGGAGACAGGGAAATGGGAGACCCAGTACTTC. Its protein is CASEETGKWETQYF.

This clone was counted once. The chain joins TRBV7-2 to TRBJ2-1, with TRBD1 matching 8 bases. The CDR3 is 16 amino acids. Germline values: CDR1 SGHTA, CDR2 FQGNSA. J lost 2 bases, V lost 5 bases, and 8 bases had no gene match. The CDR3 loop reads CASSPRRDRTYNEQFF. The DNA for the CDR3 is TGTGCCAGCAGCCCGCGCCGGGACAGGACCTACAATGAGCAGTTCTTC.

The V gene is TRBV29-1, the J gene TRBJ1-3; tentative D call: TRBD1 (6 bases). The CDR3 has 13 amino acids. V was cut by 4 bases and J by 0 bases, with 7 bases left in between. The germline CDR1 and CDR2 sequences are SQVTM and ANQGSEA. CDR3 bases: TGCAGCGTTGTGACAGGCTCTGGAAACACCATATATTTT. Translating gives CSVVTGSGNTIYF. Combining the CDR3 with reference TRBV29-1 and TRBJ1-3 gives the whole variable domain SAVISQKPSRDICQRGTSLTIQCQVDSQVTMMFWYRQQPGQSLTLIATANQGSEATYESGFVIDKFPISRPNLTFSTLTVSNMSPEDSSIYLCSVVTGSGNTIYFGEGSWLTVV.

The J gene is TRBJ2-5, the V gene TRBV5-1; 8 positions agree with TRBD2. The CDR3 runs 14 residues. V was clipped by 4 bases and J by 1 base; unmatched bases: 3. CDR1 is SGHRS and CDR2 is YFSETQ in the germline V gene. CDR3 amino acids: CASSRSGAQETQYF. CDR3 nucleotide sequence: TGCGCCAGCAGCCGTAGCGGGGCCCAAGAGACCCAGTACTTC.

The CDR3 nucleotides are TGTGCCAGCTCAAATTTCAGGGGGCTTGGAAACACCATATATTTT. Residues: CASSNFRGLGNTIYF. The chain employs TRBV28 and TRBJ1-3; 8 bases match TRBD1. Trimming took 8 bases from V and 3 from J; bases not matched to a gene: 9. The CDR3 loop spans 15 amino acids. CDR1 is MDHEN, CDR2 SYDVKM, per germline.

The V call is TRBV20-1, the J call TRBJ1-1; D call uncertain. This CDR3 region has 11 residues. The germline V gene encodes CDR1 DFQATT and CDR2 SNEGSKA (reference sequence). V was shortened by 7 bases and J by 0 bases, with 6 bases between the two germline ends. The CDR3 here is CSGRMNTEAFF. DNA of the CDR3: TGCAGTGGCAGAATGAACACTGAAGCTTTCTTT.

The chain carries TRBV19 and TRBJ2-1, with 8 bases that match TRBD2. The junction had 7 bases not matched to a gene; V was cut back by 6 bases and J by 6 bases. CDR3 length equals 14 residues. Germline V gene data show CDR1 as LNHDA and CDR2 as SQIVND (reference sequence). The CDR3 loop reads CASRGLEKRNEQFF. CDR3 bases: TGTGCCAGTAGGGGACTAGAAAAACGCAATGAGCAGTTCTTC.